This TCR beta chain was documented in a study of blood T cell repertoires in COVID-19. Study-level background: From T cells, B-cell-depleted T cells, or PBMCs came the material, which was cDNA or gDNA.

The table lists this clone with a count of one. Authors' processing steps: Amplification of reference gene primers provided the estimated nucleated cell counts. The protocol was immunoSEQ multiplex PCR, while the TCRdb copy is restricted to in-frame clones and leaves out a portion. V and J calls and clone size are as listed in that table; D and trimming were resolved from the DNA. Seen here are around 20,000 clones, around 83% observed once, and the top ten hold around 31%. The length of the CDR3 is 19 residues. The TCR comes from a human donor with active COVID-19. The donor label of this sample is uncertain. Sequenced: peripheral blood. The rearrangement joins TRBV21-1 to TRBJ1-5; no DNA check was done on the table's D call, TRBD1. TRBV21-1 is a documented pseudogene. The CDR3 here is CASSSPVRTGGLSNQPQHF. In DNA, the CDR3 is TGTGCCAGCAGCAGCCCCGTAAGGACAGGGGGACTTAGCAATCAGCCCCAGCATTTT.